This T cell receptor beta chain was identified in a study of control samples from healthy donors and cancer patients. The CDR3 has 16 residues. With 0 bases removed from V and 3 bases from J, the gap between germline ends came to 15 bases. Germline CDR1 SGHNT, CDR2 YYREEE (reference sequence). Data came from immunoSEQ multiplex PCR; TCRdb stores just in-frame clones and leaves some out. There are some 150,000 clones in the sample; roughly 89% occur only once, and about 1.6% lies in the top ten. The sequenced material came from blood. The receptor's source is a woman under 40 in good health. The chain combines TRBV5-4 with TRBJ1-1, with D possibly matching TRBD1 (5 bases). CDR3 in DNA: TGTGCCAGCAGCTTGGGGTGGGGCGCGGGGGACACTGAAGCTTTCTTT. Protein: CASSLGWGAGDTEAFF.